This is a list of T cell receptor beta chains from one sample in a study of blood T cell repertoires in COVID-19. Profiled with immunoSEQ multiplex PCR; TCRdb holds only in-frame clones, not every one. The profile covers 160,000 or so clones, with more than 70% appearing a single time and approximately 3% taken by the ten largest. Sequencing used peripheral blood. Receptors originate from a man in his fifties or sixties with acute or convalescent COVID-19. The conserved cysteine and the conserved F or W are not part of the CDR3 here.

TRBJ2-1 TRBV12-3/TRBV12-4 ASGVSYNEQF
TRBJ2-3 TRBV7-9 ASSVYRNTQY
TRBJ1-3 TRBV5-1 ASSLNPGQGRNTIY
TRBJ2-7 TRBV6-6 ASSYSRQTYEQY
TRBJ2-3 TRBV6-6 ASGGRADTQY
TRBJ1-5 TRBV10-3 AVAEGANQPQH
TRBJ2-1 TRBV5-1 ASSFSGGAYNEQF
TRBJ2-7 TRBV6-1 ASSDVDRVSYEQY
TRBJ2-7 TRBV5-5 ASSWGGGDYEQY
TRBJ1-5 TRBV24-1 ATNQGADQPQH
TRBJ1-3 TRBV3-1/TRBV3-2 ASSPRDRDNTIY
TRBJ1-2 TRBV7-9 ASSLGQNNYGYT
TRBJ2-7 TRBV19 ASSFTVSYEQY
TRBJ1-5 TRBV6-2/TRBV6-3 ASSRGGYSNQPQH